This TCR beta chain originates from a study of T-cell memory formation after mild COVID-19. TCRdb reprocessed the 5' RACE reads with MiXCR, giving one entry per CDR3 protein. The sample shows about 400,000 distinct CDR3 sequences, under 25% of them seen only once. Germline CDR1 reads SGHRS; CDR2 reads YFSETQ. This CDR3 contains 16 residues. V gave up 2 bases and J gave up 3 bases, with 15 bases separating them. Sequencing was performed on PBMCs or a T cell subset sorted from them (not recorded which). This sequence was found in an adult woman who had mild COVID-19 (a few samples of this study predate the infection). Cell type and time point are not known. The rearrangement joins TRBV5-1 to TRBJ2-1; TRBD1 is a possible D gene (6 bases). CDR3 loop: CASSFTSLDSYNEQFF. Here the CDR3 DNA reads TGCGCCAGCAGCTTCACGTCCCTGGACAGCTACAATGAGCAGTTCTTC.